Sequencing of this T cell receptor (beta chain) was carried out in a study of CD8 T cells in Susac syndrome (dated by TCRdb to 2018 to 2020). Study-wide context: Of the Susac syndrome patients who were sequenced, five or six had clinically active disease and eight were in clinical remission. The study compared CD8+ T cell repertoire clonality among 11 to 12 healthy donors, 14 Susac syndrome patients and roughly 16 multiple sclerosis patients. At blood withdrawal, Susac syndrome patients were either therapy-naive, taking corticosteroids (in some cases with IVIg as well), or taking IVIg alone. The study used repertoire sequencing to test whether antigen drove CD8+ T cell activation and differentiation in Susac syndrome.

As regards this clonotype: It has no known antigen specificity. Base qualities are not recorded, but no much larger clone differs from it by a single base.

High-throughput TCR beta sequencing profiled peripheral blood CD8+ and CD4+ T cells from healthy donors, Susac syndrome patients and multiple sclerosis patients. The Susac syndrome patients fulfilled recently defined diagnostic criteria for either definite or probable disease. Bulk CD8+ and CD4+ T cells were purified magnetically by negative isolation, whereas CD8+ TEMRA cells were enriched by FACS. Blood was collected in EDTA tubes and processed within 24 hours, with PBMCs isolated through density gradient centrifugation. PBMCs intended for TCR sequencing were frozen in liquid nitrogen and were later thawed in a 37 degrees C water bath. Purity of sorted or isolated CD4+, CD8+ and CD8+ TEMRA cells was at least 90%. RNA was extracted using the RNeasy kit, and about 0.45 to 1 ug of the RNA was reverse transcribed with random hexamers. The immunoSEQ multiplex PCR assay, covering 54 Vbeta and 13 Jbeta segments, was used to amplify TCR beta CDR3 regions. To correct PCR amplification bias, a synthetic template baseline was used for both primer optimization and computational correction. The paper's processing steps were these. Reads were assigned to V, D and J genes according to IMGT and analyzed in immunoSEQ Analyzer, with only productive sequences retained. Clonality was calculated as one minus the Shannon entropy normalized by log2 of the number of productive unique sequences. For each patient and control, public and private clones were evaluated within the 100 most prevalent clones. Susac-specific clones were defined as absent from healthy and MS cohorts, over a thousand published viral clones and other ImmuneACCESS disease sequences. TCRdb reprocessed the public reads (quality trimming at Q25 with fastp, clone calling with MiXCR) and kept in-frame beta chains. Entries that share a CDR3 protein sequence are merged under the most common genes and DNA. The authors' filters were not applied to this entry. A total of approximately 100,000 distinct CDR3 sequences appear in this sample, approximately 94% of them only once. Around 0.4% of the sample comes from the top ten.

CDR1 and CDR2 (MNHEY, SMNVEV) derive from the germline V gene (reference sequence). V is cut by 6 bases and J by 0 bases, and the space between the germline ends is 14 bases. The CDR3 spans 15 residues, from the cysteine through the phenylalanine. Solely the CDR3 DNA is kept, with 45 bases framed from the first base. Results the study describes overall, beyond this receptor: Over 15 and five Susac-specific public clones were found in the total CD8+ and CD8+ TEMRA repertoires, respectively. The TCR sequencing and HLA analysis was acknowledged to have included a relatively small number of individuals. Clonal expansion was seen in Susac syndrome CD8+ repertoires, peaking in CD8+ TEMRA cells and being greater in clinically active patients than in remitting ones.

This clonotype originated in a human donor with Susac syndrome. The rearrangement joined TRBV27 to TRBJ1-1; there is no confident call for the D gene. The sample was CD8+ T cells from PBMCs. The CDR3 loop reads CASSPITGMNTEAFF. Here is the DNA: TGTGCCAGCAGCCCGATAACCGGGATGAACACTGAAGCTTTCTTT.